This T cell receptor (beta chain) was profiled in a study of regulatory T cells in long-lasting Graves disease. Sample time point: newly diagnosed GD, antithyroid drugs for less than 3 months. Following extraction of RNA from PBMCs, that RNA was used to make the TCR library. On this clonotype: As yet, its antigen is unknown. It may be a read error: a sequence one base away is much more abundant.

The CDR3 is 18 residues long. Germline trimming cut 6 bases from V and 4 bases from J; bases unmatched to any gene: 18. Whole-study findings and limits: Having only a small sample size may have limited accuracy.

Arm-PCR of CDR3 regions and iRepertoire HTBI primers were used to build TCR beta libraries. TCRdb redid the calling of the multiplex PCR reads with MiXCR, one entry per CDR3 protein. The sample lists around 470,000 distinct CDR3 sequences, about 14% occurring once. The same data also contributed to another study, on T cells in Graves' hyperthyroidism and ophthalmopathy. That study adds: Every diagnosis used clinical symptoms, serum thyroxine and TRAb, thyroid ultrasound and orbital computed tomography.

The sequence came from a woman aged 50 to 60 with Graves disease. The specimen was peripheral blood mononuclear cells (PBMCs), collected at new diagnosis, from a patient treated with antithyroid drugs. The rearrangement joins TRBV12-3 or TRBV12-4 to TRBJ2-7; TRBD1 matches 10 bases. The DNA of the CDR3 is TGTGCCAGCAGCCTAAGCCTCGAGGGGGACAGGGGAAGGTACGAGCAGTACTTC. Its translation: CASSLSLEGDRGRYEQYF.